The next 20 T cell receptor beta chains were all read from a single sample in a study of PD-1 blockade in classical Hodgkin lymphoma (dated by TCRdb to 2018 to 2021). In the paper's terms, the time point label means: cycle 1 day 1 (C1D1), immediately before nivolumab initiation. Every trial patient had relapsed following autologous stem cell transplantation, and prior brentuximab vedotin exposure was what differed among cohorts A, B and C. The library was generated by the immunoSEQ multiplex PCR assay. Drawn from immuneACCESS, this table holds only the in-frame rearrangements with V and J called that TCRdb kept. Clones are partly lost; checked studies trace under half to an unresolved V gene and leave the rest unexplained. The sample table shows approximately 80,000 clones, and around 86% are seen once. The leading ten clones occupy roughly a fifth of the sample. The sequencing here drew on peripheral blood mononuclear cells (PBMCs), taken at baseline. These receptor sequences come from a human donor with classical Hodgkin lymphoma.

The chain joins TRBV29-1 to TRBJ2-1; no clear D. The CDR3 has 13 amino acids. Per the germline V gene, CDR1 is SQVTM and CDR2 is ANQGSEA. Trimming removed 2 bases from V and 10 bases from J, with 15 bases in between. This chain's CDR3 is CSVEKDHFREQFF. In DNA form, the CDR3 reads TGCAGCGTTGAAAAGGACCACTTTAGGGAGCAGTTCTTC.

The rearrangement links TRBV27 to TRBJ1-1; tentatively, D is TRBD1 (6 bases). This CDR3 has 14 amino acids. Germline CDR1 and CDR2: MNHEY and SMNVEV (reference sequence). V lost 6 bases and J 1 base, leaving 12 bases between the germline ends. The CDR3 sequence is CASRPQGGNTEAFF. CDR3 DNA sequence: TGTGCCAGCAGACCACAGGGAGGGAACACTGAAGCTTTCTTT.

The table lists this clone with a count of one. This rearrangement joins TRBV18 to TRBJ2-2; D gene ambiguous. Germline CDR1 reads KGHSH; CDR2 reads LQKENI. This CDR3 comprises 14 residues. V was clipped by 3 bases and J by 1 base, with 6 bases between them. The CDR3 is CASSPAVNTGELFF. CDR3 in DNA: TGTGCCAGCTCACCGGCCGTGAACACCGGGGAGCTGTTTTTT.

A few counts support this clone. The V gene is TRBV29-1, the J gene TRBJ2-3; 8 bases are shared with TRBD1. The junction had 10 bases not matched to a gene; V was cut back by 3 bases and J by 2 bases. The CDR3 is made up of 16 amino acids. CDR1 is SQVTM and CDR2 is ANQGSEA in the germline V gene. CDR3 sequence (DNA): TGCAGCGTTGACCTAGGGCAGGGGGCTTCCACAGATACGCAGTATTTT. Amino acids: CSVDLGQGASTDTQYF.

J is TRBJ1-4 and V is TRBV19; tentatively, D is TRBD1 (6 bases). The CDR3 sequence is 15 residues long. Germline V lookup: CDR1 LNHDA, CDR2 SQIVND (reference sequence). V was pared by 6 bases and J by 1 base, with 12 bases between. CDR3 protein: CASSWMTGTNEKLFF. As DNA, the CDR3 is TGTGCCAGTAGCTGGATGACAGGAACTAATGAAAAACTGTTTTTT.

CDR3 loop: CASSQYRGLRPQRKLFF. DNA for the CDR3: TGTGCCAGCAGCCAATACAGGGGGCTACGGCCCCAGAGAAAACTGTTTTTT. The genes are TRBV11-2 and TRBJ1-4; the match to TRBD1 covers 9 bases. This CDR3 comprises 17 residues. In germline, CDR1 is SGHAT, CDR2 FQNNGV. Germline trimming cut 5 bases from V and 10 bases from J; bases unmatched to any gene: 17.

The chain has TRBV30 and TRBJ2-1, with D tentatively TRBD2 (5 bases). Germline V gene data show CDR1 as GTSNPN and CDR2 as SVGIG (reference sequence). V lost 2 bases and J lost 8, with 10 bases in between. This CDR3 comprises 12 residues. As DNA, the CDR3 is TGTGCCTGGAGTCCCAGCGGCGATGAGCAGTTCTTC. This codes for CAWSPSGDEQFF.

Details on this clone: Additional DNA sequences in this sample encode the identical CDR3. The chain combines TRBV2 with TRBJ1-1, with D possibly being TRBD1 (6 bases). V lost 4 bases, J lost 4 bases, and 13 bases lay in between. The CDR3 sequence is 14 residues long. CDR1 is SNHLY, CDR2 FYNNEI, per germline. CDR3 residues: CASSVQGGSTEAFF. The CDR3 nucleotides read TGTGCCAGCAGTGTACAGGGAGGGAGCACTGAAGCTTTCTTT.

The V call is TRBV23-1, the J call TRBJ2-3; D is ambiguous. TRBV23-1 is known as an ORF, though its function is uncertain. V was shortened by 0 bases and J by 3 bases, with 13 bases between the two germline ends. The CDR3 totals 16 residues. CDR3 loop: CASSQSPNLETDTQYF. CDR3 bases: TGCGCCAGCAGTCAATCACCTAATTTGGAAACAGATACGCAGTATTTT.

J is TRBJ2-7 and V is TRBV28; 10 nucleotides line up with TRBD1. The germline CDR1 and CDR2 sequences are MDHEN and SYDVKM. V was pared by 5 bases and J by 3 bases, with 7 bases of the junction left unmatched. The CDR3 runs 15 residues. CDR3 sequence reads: CASSPPRDRGYEQYF. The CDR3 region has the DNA TGTGCCAGCAGTCCGCCCCGGGACAGGGGCTACGAGCAGTACTTC.

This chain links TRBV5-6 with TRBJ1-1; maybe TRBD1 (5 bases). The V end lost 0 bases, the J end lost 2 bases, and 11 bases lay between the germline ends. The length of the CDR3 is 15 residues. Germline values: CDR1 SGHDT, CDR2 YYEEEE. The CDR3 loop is CASSLGHRPNTEAFF. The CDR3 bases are TGTGCCAGCAGCTTGGGGCACAGGCCAAACACTGAAGCTTTCTTT.

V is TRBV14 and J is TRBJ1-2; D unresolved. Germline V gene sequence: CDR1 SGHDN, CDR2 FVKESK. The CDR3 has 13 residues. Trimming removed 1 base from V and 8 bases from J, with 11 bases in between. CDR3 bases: TGTGCCAGCAGCCAAGTAATGAGTGTGGGCTACACCTTC. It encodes CASSQVMSVGYTF. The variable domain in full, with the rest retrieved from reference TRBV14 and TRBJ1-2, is EAGVTQFPSHSVIEKGQTVTLRCDPISGHDNLYWYRRVMGKEIKFLLHFVKESKQDESGMPNNRFLAERTGGTYSTLKVQPAELEDSGVYFCASSQVMSVGYTFGSGTRLTVV.

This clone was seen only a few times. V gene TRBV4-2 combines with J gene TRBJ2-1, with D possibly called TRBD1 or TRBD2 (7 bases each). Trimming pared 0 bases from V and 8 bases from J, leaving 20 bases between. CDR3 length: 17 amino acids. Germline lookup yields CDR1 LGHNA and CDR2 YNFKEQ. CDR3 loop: CASSQDSPGLQGYEQFF. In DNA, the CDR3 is TGTGCCAGCAGCCAAGATAGTCCGGGACTACAGGGGTATGAGCAGTTCTTC.

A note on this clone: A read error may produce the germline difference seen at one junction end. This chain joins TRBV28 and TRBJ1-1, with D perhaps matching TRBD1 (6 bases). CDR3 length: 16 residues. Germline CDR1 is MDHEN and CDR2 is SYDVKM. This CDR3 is CASCFIGGGMNTEAFF. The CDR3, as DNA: TGTGCCAGCTGTTTTATAGGGGGTGGAATGAACACTGAAGCTTTCTTT.

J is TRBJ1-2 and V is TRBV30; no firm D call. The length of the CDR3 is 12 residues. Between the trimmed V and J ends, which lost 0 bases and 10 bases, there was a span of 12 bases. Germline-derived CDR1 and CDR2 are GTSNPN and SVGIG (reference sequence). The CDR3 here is CAWSVLGTYYTF. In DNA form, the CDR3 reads TGTGCCTGGAGTGTACTTGGTACATACTACACCTTC. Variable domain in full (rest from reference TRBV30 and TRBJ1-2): SQTIHQWPATLVQPVGSPLSLECTVEGTSNPNLYWYRQAAGRGLQLLFYSVGIGQISSEVPQNLSASRPQDRQFILSSKKLLLSDSGFYLCAWSVLGTYYTFGSGTRLTVV.

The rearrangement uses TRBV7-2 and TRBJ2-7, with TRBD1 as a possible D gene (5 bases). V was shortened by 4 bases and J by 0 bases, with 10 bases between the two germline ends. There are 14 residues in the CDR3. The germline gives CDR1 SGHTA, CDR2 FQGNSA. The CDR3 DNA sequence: TGTGCCAGCAGCTCGCCAGGGTACTCCTACGAGCAGTACTTC. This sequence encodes CASSSPGYSYEQYF.

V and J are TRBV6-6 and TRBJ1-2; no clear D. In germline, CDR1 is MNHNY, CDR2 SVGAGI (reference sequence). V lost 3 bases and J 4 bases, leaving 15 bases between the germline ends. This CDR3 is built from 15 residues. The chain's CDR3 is CASSYKAGGSYGYTF. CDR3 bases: TGTGCCAGCAGTTATAAGGCAGGTGGGAGCTATGGCTACACCTTC.

CDR3 sequence (DNA): TGTGCAAGTCGCTTGAGGGGCCTGGGACTTCGAACCGGGGAGCTGTTTTTT. Protein product: CASRLRGLGLRTGELFF. This chain joins TRBV12-2 and TRBJ2-2; the table gives TRBD2 as D, unverified against the DNA. TRBV12-2 counts as a pseudogene. This CDR3 has 17 amino acids.

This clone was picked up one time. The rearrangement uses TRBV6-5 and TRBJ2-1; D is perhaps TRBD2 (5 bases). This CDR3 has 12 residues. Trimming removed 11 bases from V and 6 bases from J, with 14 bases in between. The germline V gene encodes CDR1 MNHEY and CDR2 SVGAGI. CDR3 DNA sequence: TGTGCCCCGGGAAAACACCCCAATGAGCAGTTCTTC. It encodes CAPGKHPNEQFF.

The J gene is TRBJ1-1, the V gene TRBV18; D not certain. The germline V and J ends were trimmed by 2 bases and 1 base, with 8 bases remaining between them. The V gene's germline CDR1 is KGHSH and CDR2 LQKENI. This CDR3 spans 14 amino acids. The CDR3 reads CASSPRKANTEAFF. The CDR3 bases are TGTGCCAGCTCACCAAGGAAGGCGAACACTGAAGCTTTCTTT.